The next 11 T cell receptor beta chains were all read from a single sample in a study of T cells in Graves' hyperthyroidism and ophthalmopathy. Regions amplified from RNA transcripts were the TCR beta CDR3 regions. The HTBI primer set drove a first-round RT-PCR of the TCR CDR3. A single record per CDR3 protein comes from TCRdb applying MiXCR to the multiplex PCR reads. The sample has about 500,000 distinct CDR3 sequences, 14% seen once. Sequenced: blood. Source of these receptors: a woman aged 18-29 years with Graves' hyperthyroidism.

This clonotype occurred a few times. The chain joins TRBV7-9 to TRBJ2-2, with D perhaps matching TRBD1 or TRBD2 (5 bases each). CDR3 length: 20 residues. Germline CDR1 is SEHNR and CDR2 is FQNEAQ (reference sequence). V was clipped by 4 bases and J by 0 bases, with 24 bases between them. CDR3 nucleotide sequence: TGTGCCAGCAGCTCCCCGGTACGGGGCCAGGGACCATCGAACACCGGGGAGCTGTTTTTT. Encoded protein: CASSSPVRGQGPSNTGELFF.

The rearrangement uses TRBV7-2 and TRBJ1-6, with unresolved D. This CDR3 region has 14 residues. From germline, CDR1 is SGHTA and CDR2 FQGNSA. Trimming cost V 1 base and J 14 bases, with 15 bases left between them. In nucleotides, the CDR3 is TGTGCCAGCAGCTTAGAGATGACACCCAATTCCCTCCACTTT. It yields the protein CASSLEMTPNSLHF.

J is TRBJ1-2 and V is TRBV10-3; a weak D match, TRBD1 (5 bases). The CDR3 sequence is 14 residues long. Germline V lookup: CDR1 ENHRY, CDR2 SYGVKD. With 4 bases removed from V and 6 bases from J, the gap between germline ends came to 15 bases. CDR3 nucleotide sequence: TGTGCCATCAGTGGGGGAGGGGCAGCGAATGGCTACACCTTC. Its protein product is CAISGGGAANGYTF.

This clonotype was detected ten times or more. V is TRBV6-2 or TRBV6-3 and J is TRBJ2-3, with 13 bases identical to TRBD2. The V segment lost 6 bases and the J segment 3 bases; nucleotides outside the gene matches: 6. Germline loops: CDR1 MNHEY, CDR2 SVGEGT. CDR3 length: 16 amino acids. The CDR3 coding sequence is TGTGCCAGCAGGACCGGGACTAGCGGGACGACAGATACGCAGTATTTT. Protein sequence: CASRTGTSGTTDTQYF.

In its sample, this clonotype was seen a few times. The chain uses TRBV27 and TRBJ2-7; tentatively, D is TRBD1 (6 bases). From germline, CDR1 is MNHEY and CDR2 SMNVEV (reference sequence). CDR3 size: 14 residues. V was trimmed by 0 bases and J by 5 bases, leaving 11 bases between them. The chain's CDR3 is CASSLSWGQHEQYF. As DNA, the CDR3 is TGTGCCAGCAGTTTATCTTGGGGGCAACACGAGCAGTACTTC.

This clonotype has at least ten counts. The chain combines TRBV3-1 with TRBJ2-3; possible D gene TRBD2, 5 bases. Trimming shortened V by 1 base and J by 6 bases, and 14 bases separated the two germline ends. There are 15 residues in the CDR3. Germline loops: CDR1 LGHDT, CDR2 YNNKEL (reference sequence). The DNA for the CDR3 is TGTGCCAGCAGCCAAGGGACTGCACGCCCCGATACGCAGTATTTT. Encoded protein: CASSQGTARPDTQYF.

The J gene is TRBJ2-7, the V gene TRBV5-6; no clear D gene. The CDR3 is made up of 12 amino acids. Germline V gene data show CDR1 as SGHDT and CDR2 as YYEEEE. With 1 base removed from V and 5 bases from J, the gap between germline ends came to 7 bases. The CDR3 loop is CASSLSRDEQYV. In DNA form, the CDR3 reads TGTGCCAGCAGCTTGAGTAGGGACGAGCAGTACGTC.

This clonotype was found many times. The rearrangement links TRBV29-1 to TRBJ2-5, with D unclear. The ends were cut back, 2 bases at V and 2 bases at J, with 9 bases in the middle. Germline CDR1 reads SQVTM; CDR2 reads ANQGSEA. The CDR3 covers 13 residues. The CDR3 DNA is TGCAGCGTTGAAAAGCTCCATCAAGAGACCCAGTACTTC. Translation: CSVEKLHQETQYF.

The J gene is TRBJ1-3, the V gene TRBV29-1, with a weak D call TRBD1 (5 bases). Germline V gene lookup returns CDR1 SQVTM and CDR2 ANQGSEA. The CDR3 totals 14 residues. Between the trimmed V and J ends, which lost 0 bases and 4 bases, there was a span of 10 bases. This CDR3 reads CSVEDGRAGNTIYF. The DNA for the CDR3 is TGCAGCGTTGAAGATGGCAGGGCAGGAAACACCATATATTTT.

In its sample, this clonotype was seen a few times. The chain uses TRBV19 and TRBJ1-2, with 10 positions matching TRBD1. In germline, CDR1 is LNHDA, CDR2 SQIVND (reference sequence). The CDR3 spans 20 residues. The V segment lost 7 bases and the J segment 7 bases; nucleotides outside the gene matches: 27. CDR3 amino acids: CASMEGTGAAVMATGVGYTF. DNA for the CDR3: TGTGCCAGTATGGAAGGGACAGGGGCCGCCGTGATGGCTACAGGGGTTGGCTACACCTTC.

The chain joins TRBV30 to TRBJ1-3; weak D call: TRBD1 (5 bases). Germline V lookup: CDR1 GTSNPN, CDR2 SVGIG (reference sequence). Trimming stripped 3 bases from V and 0 bases from J, with 12 bases between. The CDR3 spans 15 residues. The CDR3 sequence: CAWRDSKASGNTIYF. The CDR3 coding sequence is TGTGCCTGGAGAGACAGCAAGGCCTCTGGAAACACCATATATTTT.